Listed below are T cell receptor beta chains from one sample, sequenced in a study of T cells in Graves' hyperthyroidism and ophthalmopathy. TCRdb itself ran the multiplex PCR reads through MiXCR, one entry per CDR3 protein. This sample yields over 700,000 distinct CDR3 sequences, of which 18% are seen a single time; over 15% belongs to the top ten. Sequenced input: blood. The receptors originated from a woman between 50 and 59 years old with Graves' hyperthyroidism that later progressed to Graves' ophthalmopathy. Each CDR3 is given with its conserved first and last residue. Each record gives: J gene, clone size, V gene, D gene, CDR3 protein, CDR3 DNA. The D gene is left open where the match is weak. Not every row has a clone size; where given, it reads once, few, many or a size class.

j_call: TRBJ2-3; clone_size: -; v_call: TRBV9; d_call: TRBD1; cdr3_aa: CASSAADRGQDTQYF; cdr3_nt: TGTGCCAGCAGCGCCGCGGACAGGGGGCAGGATACGCAGTATTTT
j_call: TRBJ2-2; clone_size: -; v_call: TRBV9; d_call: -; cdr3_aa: CASSARLNTGELLF; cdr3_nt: TGTGCCAGCAGCGCCCGACTGAACACCGGGGAGCTGCTTTTT
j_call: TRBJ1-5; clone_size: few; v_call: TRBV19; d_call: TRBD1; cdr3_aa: CASRSGTGQKGQPQHF; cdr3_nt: TGTGCCAGTAGATCCGGGACAGGCCAGAAAGGTCAGCCCCAGCATTTT
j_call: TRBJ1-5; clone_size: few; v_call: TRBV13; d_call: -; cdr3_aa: CAPNQPQHF; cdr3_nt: TGTGCCCCCAATCAGCCCCAGCATTTT
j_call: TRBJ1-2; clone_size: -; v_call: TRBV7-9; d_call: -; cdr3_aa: CASSFPWGTVYGYTF; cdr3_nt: TGTGCCAGCAGCTTCCCGTGGGGGACGGTTTATGGCTACACCTTC
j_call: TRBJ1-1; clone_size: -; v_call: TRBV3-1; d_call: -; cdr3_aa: CASSQLRGGEAFF; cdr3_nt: TGTGCCAGCAGCCAACTCCGGGGAGGTGAAGCTTTCTTT
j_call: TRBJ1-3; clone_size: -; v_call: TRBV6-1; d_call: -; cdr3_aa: CASSLGGERHTF; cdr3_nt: TGTGCCAGCAGTTTAGGGGGGGAAAGACATACTTTT
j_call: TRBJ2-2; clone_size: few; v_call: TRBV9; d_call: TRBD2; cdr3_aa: CASSASGGVNGELFF; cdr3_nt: TGTGCCAGCAGCGCTAGCGGGGGAGTCAACGGGGAGCTGTTTTTT
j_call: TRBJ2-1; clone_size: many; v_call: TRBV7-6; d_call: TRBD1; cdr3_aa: CASSLASTGGVRSYNEQFF; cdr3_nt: TGTGCCAGCAGCTTAGCGTCGACAGGGGGCGTTCGCTCCTACAATGAGCAGTTCTTC
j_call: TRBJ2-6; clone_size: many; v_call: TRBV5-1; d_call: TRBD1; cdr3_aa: CASSSGQVGANVLTF; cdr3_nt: TGCGCCAGCAGCTCTGGACAGGTTGGGGCCAACGTCCTGACTTTC
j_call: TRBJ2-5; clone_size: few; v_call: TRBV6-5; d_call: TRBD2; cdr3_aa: CASSYSPMSGEYQETQYF; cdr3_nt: TGTGCCAGCAGTTACTCCCCCATGAGCGGGGAATACCAAGAGACCCAGTACTTC
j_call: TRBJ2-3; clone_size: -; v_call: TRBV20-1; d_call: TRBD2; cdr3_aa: CSATGARAGGATDTQYF; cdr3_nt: TGCAGTGCTACAGGTGCTAGGGCGGGGGGGGCCACAGATACGCAGTATTTT
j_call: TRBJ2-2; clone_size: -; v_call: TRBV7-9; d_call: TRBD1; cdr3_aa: CASSHRGTGFSGELFF; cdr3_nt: TGTGCCAGCAGCCATCGTGGGACAGGGTTCTCCGGGGAGCTGTTTTTT
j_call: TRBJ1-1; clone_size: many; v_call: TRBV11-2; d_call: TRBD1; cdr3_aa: CASSWTGSMNTEAFF; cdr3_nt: TGTGCCAGCAGCTGGACAGGGTCGATGAACACTGAAGCTTTCTTT
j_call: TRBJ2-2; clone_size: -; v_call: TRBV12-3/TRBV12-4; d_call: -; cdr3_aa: CASSLINTGELFF; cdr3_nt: TGTGCCAGCAGTTTGATTAACACCGGGGAGCTGTTTTTT
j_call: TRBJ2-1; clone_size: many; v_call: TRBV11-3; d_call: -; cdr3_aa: CASSPTTLGNEQFF; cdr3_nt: TGTGCCAGCAGCCCCACCACACTGGGAAATGAGCAGTTCTTC
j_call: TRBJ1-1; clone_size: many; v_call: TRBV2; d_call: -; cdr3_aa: CASSEAPGRGLRTEAFF; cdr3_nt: TGTGCCAGCAGTGAAGCCCCGGGTAGGGGATTAAGGACTGAAGCTTTCTTT
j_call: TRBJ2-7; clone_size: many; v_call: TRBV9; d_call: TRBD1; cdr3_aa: CASSVATGGLHEQYF; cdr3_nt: TGTGCCAGCAGCGTTGCGACAGGGGGCCTGCACGAGCAGTACTTC
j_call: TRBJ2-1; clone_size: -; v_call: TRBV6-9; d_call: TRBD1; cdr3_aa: CASSYLDRDPSEQFF; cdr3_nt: TGTGCCAGCAGTTACTTGGACAGGGATCCGAGTGAGCAGTTCTTC
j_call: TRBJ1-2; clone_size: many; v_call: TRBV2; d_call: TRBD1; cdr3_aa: CASRLDRATGYGYTF; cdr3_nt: TGTGCCAGCAGATTGGACAGGGCTACGGGCTATGGCTACACCTTC
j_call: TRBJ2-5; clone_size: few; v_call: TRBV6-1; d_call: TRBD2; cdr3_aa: CASQSLAGGQETQYF; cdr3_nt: TGTGCCAGCCAATCACTAGCGGGGGGGCAGGAGACCCAGTACTTC
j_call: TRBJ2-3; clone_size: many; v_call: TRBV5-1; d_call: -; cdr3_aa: CASSLAAGIITDTQYF; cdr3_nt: TGCGCCAGCAGCTTGGCCGCCGGGATAATCACAGATACGCAGTATTTT
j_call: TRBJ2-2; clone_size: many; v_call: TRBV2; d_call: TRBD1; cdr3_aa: CASSGRDRGSTGELFF; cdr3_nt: TGTGCCAGCAGTGGAAGGGACAGGGGTTCCACCGGGGAGCTGTTTTTT
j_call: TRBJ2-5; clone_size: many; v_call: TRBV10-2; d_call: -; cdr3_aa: CASSATVQETQYF; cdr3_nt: TGCGCCAGCAGTGCGACGGTCCAAGAGACCCAGTACTTC
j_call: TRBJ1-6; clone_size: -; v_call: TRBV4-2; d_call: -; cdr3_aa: CASSQEVRSYNSPLHF; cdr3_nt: TGTGCCAGCAGCCAAGAAGTAAGGTCCTATAATTCACCCCTCCACTTT
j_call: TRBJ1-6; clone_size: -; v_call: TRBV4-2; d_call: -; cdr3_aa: CASSQVPREEANSPLHF; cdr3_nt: TGTGCCAGCAGCCAAGTTCCCAGGGAGGAGGCTAATTCACCCCTCCACTTT
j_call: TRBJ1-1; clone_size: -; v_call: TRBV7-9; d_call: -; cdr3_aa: CASSSHQGRAGAFF; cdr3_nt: TGTGCCAGCAGCTCCCACCAGGGCCGCGCTGGAGCTTTCTTT
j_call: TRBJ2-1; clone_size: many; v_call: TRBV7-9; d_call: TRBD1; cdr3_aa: CASSLPGQGSNEQFF; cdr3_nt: TGTGCCAGCAGCTTACCGGGACAGGGTAGCAATGAGCAGTTCTTC
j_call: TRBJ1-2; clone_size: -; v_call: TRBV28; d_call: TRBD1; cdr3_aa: CASSDWTGEGLNYGYTF; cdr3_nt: TGTGCCAGCAGCGACTGGACAGGGGAAGGGTTGAACTATGGCTACACCTTC
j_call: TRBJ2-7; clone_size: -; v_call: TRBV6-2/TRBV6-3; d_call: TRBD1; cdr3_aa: CASSGTGVAYEQYF; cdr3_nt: TGTGCCAGCAGTGGGACAGGGGTCGCTTACGAGCAGTACTTC
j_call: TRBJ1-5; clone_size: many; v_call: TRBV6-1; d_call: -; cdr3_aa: CASRPDRNQPQHF; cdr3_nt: TGTGCCAGCAGGCCTGACAGAAATCAGCCCCAGCATTTT
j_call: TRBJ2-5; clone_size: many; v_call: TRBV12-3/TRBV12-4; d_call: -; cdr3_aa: CASSSSHQETQYF; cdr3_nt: TGTGCCAGCAGTTCTTCCCATCAAGAGACCCAGTACTTC
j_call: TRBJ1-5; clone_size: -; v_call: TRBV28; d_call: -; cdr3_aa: CASRVGQRYQPQHF; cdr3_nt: TGTGCCAGCAGGGTTGGACAGCGTTATCAGCCCCAGCATTTT
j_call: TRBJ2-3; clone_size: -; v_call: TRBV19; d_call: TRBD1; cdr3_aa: CASSARTGGRDTQYF; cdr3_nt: TGTGCCAGTAGTGCCAGGACAGGGGGCCGAGATACGCAGTATTTT
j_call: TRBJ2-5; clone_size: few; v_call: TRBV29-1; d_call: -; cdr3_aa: CSVTRSPRETQYF; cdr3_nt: TGCAGCGTGACAAGGTCACCCAGGGAGACCCAGTACTTC
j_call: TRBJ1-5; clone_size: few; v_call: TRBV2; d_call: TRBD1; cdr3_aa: CASRRTGGADQPQHF; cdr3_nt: TGTGCCAGCAGGAGGACAGGGGGCGCGGATCAGCCCCAGCATTTT
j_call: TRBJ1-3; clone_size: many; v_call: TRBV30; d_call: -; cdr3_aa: CAWSQGPDSGNTIYF; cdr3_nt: TGTGCCTGGAGTCAAGGACCGGACTCTGGAAACACCATATATTTT
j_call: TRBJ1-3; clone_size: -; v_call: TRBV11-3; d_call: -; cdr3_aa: CASSPRTPISGNTIYF; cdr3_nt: TGTGCCAGCAGCCCCAGGACTCCCATCTCTGGAAACACCATATATTTT
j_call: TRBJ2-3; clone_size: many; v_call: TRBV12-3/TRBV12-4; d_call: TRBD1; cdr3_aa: CASSLSGQGLTDTQYF; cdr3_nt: TGTGCCAGCAGTCTGTCCGGACAGGGGCTCACAGATACGCAGTATTTT
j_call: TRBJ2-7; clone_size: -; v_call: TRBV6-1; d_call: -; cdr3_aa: CATEATGSYEQYF; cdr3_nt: TGTGCCACGGAGGCGACGGGTTCCTACGAGCAGTACTTC
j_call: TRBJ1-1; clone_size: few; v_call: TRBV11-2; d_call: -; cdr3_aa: CASSPRDQAAFF; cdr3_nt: TGTGCCAGCAGCCCTCGGGACCAGGCGGCTTTCTTT
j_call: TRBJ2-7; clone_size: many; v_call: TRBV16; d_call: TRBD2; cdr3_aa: CASSQTLSGGYEQYF; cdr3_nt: TGTGCCAGCAGCCAAACTCTTAGCGGGGGCTACGAGCAGTACTTC
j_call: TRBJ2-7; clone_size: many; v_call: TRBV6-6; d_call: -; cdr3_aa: CASSYFPGAYEQYF; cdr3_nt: TGTGCCAGCAGTTACTTTCCAGGAGCCTACGAGCAGTACTTC
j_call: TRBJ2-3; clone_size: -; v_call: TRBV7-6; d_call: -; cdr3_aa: CASSSTADTQYF; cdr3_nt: TGTGCCAGCAGCTCCACGGCAGATACGCAGTATTTT
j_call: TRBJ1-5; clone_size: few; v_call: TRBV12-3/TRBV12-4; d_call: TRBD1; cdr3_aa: CAISTGEAYQPQHF; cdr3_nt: TGTGCCATTTCGACAGGGGAAGCATATCAGCCCCAGCATTTT
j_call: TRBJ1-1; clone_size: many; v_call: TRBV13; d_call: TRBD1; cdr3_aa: CASSLEQGVNTEAFF; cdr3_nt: TGTGCCAGCAGCTTAGAACAGGGGGTGAACACTGAAGCTTTCTTT
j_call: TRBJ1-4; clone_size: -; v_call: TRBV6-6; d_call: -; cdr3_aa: CASSYQGEWEKLFF; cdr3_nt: TGTGCCAGCAGTTACCAGGGAGAATGGGAAAAACTGTTTTTT
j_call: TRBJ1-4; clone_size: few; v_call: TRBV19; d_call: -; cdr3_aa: CASSSYSGPTNEKLFF; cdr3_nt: TGTGCCAGTAGTTCATACTCGGGCCCAACTAATGAAAAACTGTTTTTT
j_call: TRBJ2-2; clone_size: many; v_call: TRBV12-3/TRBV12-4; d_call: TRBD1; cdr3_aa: CASTWDSPNTGELFF; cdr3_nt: TGTGCCAGCACCTGGGACAGTCCGAACACCGGGGAGCTGTTTTTT
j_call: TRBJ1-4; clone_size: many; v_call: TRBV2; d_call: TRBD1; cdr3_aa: CASSLDRADRKLFF; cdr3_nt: TGTGCCAGCAGCCTCGACAGGGCTGATCGAAAACTGTTTTTT
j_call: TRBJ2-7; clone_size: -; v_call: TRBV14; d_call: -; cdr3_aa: CASSEYRERSYEQYF; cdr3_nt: TGTGCCAGCAGTGAATACAGGGAGCGTTCCTACGAGCAGTACTTC
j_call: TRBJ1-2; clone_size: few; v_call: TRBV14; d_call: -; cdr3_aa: CASSQDFTGGSRDGYTF; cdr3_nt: TGTGCCAGCAGCCAAGATTTCACGGGGGGGTCAAGAGATGGCTACACCTTC